The 17 T cell receptor beta chains given below trace back to one sample, sequenced in a study of T cells in Graves' hyperthyroidism and ophthalmopathy. Amplified TCR beta CDR3 regions derived from RNA transcripts. An initial round of RT-PCR targeting the TCR CDR3 relied on the HTBI primer set. One entry per CDR3 protein results from TCRdb running MiXCR on the multiplex PCR reads. Of hundreds of thousands of distinct CDR3 sequences detected, roughly 14% appear once; the ten largest clones hold roughly 13%. The source material was blood. These receptors were collected from a man aged 18 to 29 with Graves' ophthalmopathy.

This clonotype was seen repeatedly, ten times or more. The chain uses TRBV11-3 and TRBJ1-2, with a possible D match to TRBD1 (6 bases). V was clipped by 4 bases and J by 6 bases, with 21 bases between them. This CDR3 region has 16 residues. The V gene's germline CDR1 is SGHNT and CDR2 YENEEA. CDR3 DNA sequence: TGTGCCAGCAGCTCAACACAGGGAATCGGGCCTCATGGCTACACCTTC. Its translation: CASSSTQGIGPHGYTF.

This clonotype showed up many times. V is TRBV5-1 and J is TRBJ1-5; D is uncertain. The V gene's germline CDR1 is SGHRS and CDR2 YFSETQ. V lost 0 bases, J lost 3 bases, and 16 bases lay in between. The CDR3 runs to 17 residues. DNA for the CDR3: TGCGCCAGCAGCTTGGGGGAGACGGGCTTTCTCAATCAGCCCCAGCATTTT. Translation gives CASSLGETGFLNQPQHF.

Ten or more counts support this clonotype. One end of the junction does not line up with germline, which may come from a read error. The chain links TRBV4-1 to TRBJ2-7; D is ambiguous. CDR1 MGHRA and CDR2 YSYEKL come from the germline V gene. The CDR3 extends over 12 amino acids. CDR3 in DNA: TGTGCCAGCAGCCAAGACCCCCGCGAGCAGTACTTC. Translation gives CASSQDPREQYF.

This clonotype has a count of ten or more. The V gene is TRBV20-1, the J gene TRBJ2-1; D might be TRBD2 (6 bases). The germline V gene encodes CDR1 DFQATT and CDR2 SNEGSKA (reference sequence). CDR3 length equals 13 residues. The V end lost 3 bases, the J end lost 11 bases, and 17 bases lay between the germline ends. The DNA of the CDR3 is TGCAGTGCTAGGTCGGGGGAAGGGATCAAGCAGTTCTTC. Translation: CSARSGEGIKQFF.

Many counts were recorded for this clonotype. The chain couples TRBV5-4 to TRBJ2-7, with D perhaps TRBD2 (6 bases). There are 12 residues in the CDR3. Trimming shortened V by 0 bases and J by 9 bases, and 10 bases separated the two germline ends. Germline-derived CDR1 and CDR2 are SGHNT and YYREEE (reference sequence). CDR3 amino acids: CASSLDGGVQYF. The CDR3 DNA reads TGTGCCAGCAGCTTGGACGGGGGAGTGCAGTACTTC.

This chain links TRBV28 with TRBJ2-7; 9 nucleotides agree with TRBD2. Trimming at V came to 2 bases and at J to 0 bases, leaving 5 bases not matched to a gene. The CDR3 has 16 residues. CDR1 MDHEN and CDR2 SYDVKM come from the germline V gene. CDR3 bases: TGTGCCAGCAGTTTAATTCTAGCGGGGCCCTCCTACGAGCAGTACTTC. Encoded protein: CASSLILAGPSYEQYF.

The rearrangement links TRBV6-2 or TRBV6-3 to TRBJ1-1; 7 bases fit TRBD1. J was trimmed by 5 bases and V by 6 bases; bases with no gene match: 12. CDR1 MNHEY and CDR2 SVGEGT come from the germline V gene. The CDR3 length is 15 residues. Written as DNA, the CDR3 is TGTGCCAGCAGATTTCACAGGGGTCTTTGGACTGAAGCTTTCTTT. Protein: CASRFHRGLWTEAFF.

This clonotype has at least ten counts. V and J are TRBV10-3 and TRBJ2-5; D might be TRBD1 (5 bases). The germline V gene has CDR1 ENHRY and CDR2 SYGVKD. This CDR3 region has 16 residues. Trimming stripped 3 bases from V and 5 bases from J, with 19 bases between. The CDR3 spells CAISDQNPGFGETQYF. In DNA form, the CDR3 reads TGTGCCATCAGTGACCAAAACCCAGGGTTCGGGGAGACCCAGTACTTC.

This clonotype showed up many times. The J gene is TRBJ1-1, the V gene TRBV7-9; the D gene is possibly TRBD1 (5 bases). The CDR3 runs to 16 residues. V shed 2 bases and J shed 1 base, with 14 bases lying between them. The germline gives CDR1 SEHNR, CDR2 FQNEAQ (reference sequence). CDR3 region: CASSLLGDSANTEAFF. The CDR3 DNA reads as TGTGCCAGCAGCTTACTGGGGGATTCGGCGAACACTGAAGCTTTCTTT.

This clonotype was counted at least ten times. The chain links TRBV3-1 to TRBJ1-5; TRBD1 matches 9 bases. CDR3 length: 15 amino acids. J gave up 2 bases and V 1 base, and 0 bases lay outside the gene matches. Germline values: CDR1 LGHDT, CDR2 YNNKEL (reference sequence). The CDR3 region is CASSQGTGGNQPQHF. The DNA of the CDR3 is TGTGCCAGCAGCCAAGGGACAGGGGGCAATCAGCCCCAGCATTTT. Full variable domain (remainder filled in from reference TRBV3-1 and TRBJ1-5): DTAVSQTPKYLVTQMGNDKSIKCEQNLGHDTMYWYKQDSKKFLKIMFSYNNKELIINETVPNRFSPKSPDKAHLNLHINSLELGDSAVYFCASSQGTGGNQPQHFGDGTRLSIL.

This clonotype was seen repeatedly, ten times or more. This chain uses TRBV18 with TRBJ2-3, with D uncertain. The germline CDR1 and CDR2 sequences are KGHSH and LQKENI. Trimming took 3 bases from V and 4 from J, leaving 11 bases between them. The CDR3 extends over 14 amino acids. The chain's CDR3 is CASSPLPRADTQYF. In nucleotides, the CDR3 is TGTGCCAGCTCACCCTTGCCGCGCGCAGATACGCAGTATTTT.

In this sample, this clonotype turned up a few times. The chain uses TRBV9 and TRBJ2-5; TRBD2 is a possible D gene (6 bases). Deletions cut 4 bases from V and 5 bases from J, with 12 bases between. CDR1 and CDR2 from the germline V gene are SGDLS and YYNGEE. The CDR3 covers 13 residues. CDR3 amino acids: CASSPHAGETQYF. DNA of the CDR3: TGTGCCAGCAGCCCACACGCGGGGGAGACCCAGTACTTC. The full variable domain, completed using reference TRBV9 and TRBJ2-5, is DSGVTQTPKHLITATGQRVTLRCSPRSGDLSVYWYQQSLDQGLQFLIQYYNGEERAKGNILERFSAQQFPDLHSELNLSSLELGDSALYFCASSPHAGETQYFGPGTRLLVL.

Points on this clonotype: A single base separates this from a much larger clone, so it may be a read error. This chain joins TRBV12-5 and TRBJ1-5; D is unresolved. The CDR3 covers 14 residues. Germline V gene sequence: CDR1 LGHNT, CDR2 FRNRAP. The V end lost 9 bases, the J end lost 3 bases, and 15 bases lay between the germline ends. The CDR3 coding sequence is TGTGCTAGAGCCCCTCCGGACCTCAATCAGCCCCAGCATTTT. Translated: CARAPPDLNQPQHF.

The chain combines TRBV7-9 with TRBJ1-4, with a possible D match to TRBD1 (6 bases). V was clipped by 5 bases and J by 8 bases, with 21 bases between them. The germline gives CDR1 SEHNR, CDR2 FQNEAQ (reference sequence). This CDR3 has 16 amino acids. In DNA, the CDR3 is TGTGCCAGCAGCCAAGGTTGGGGGCAGGGAACGGAAAAACTGTTTTTT. Residues: CASSQGWGQGTEKLFF.

This clonotype was counted many times. The chain uses TRBV5-1 and TRBJ2-5; the match to TRBD2 covers 13 bases. The CDR3 totals 15 residues. Trimming took 3 bases from V and 4 from J; bases not matched to a gene: 3. Germline V gives CDR1 SGHRS, CDR2 YFSETQ. This CDR3 reads CASSWTSGGLETQYF. The CDR3 region has the DNA TGCGCCAGCAGCTGGACTAGCGGGGGACTAGAGACCCAGTACTTC. The full variable domain, completed using reference TRBV5-1 and TRBJ2-5, is KAGVTQTPRYLIKTRGQQVTLSCSPISGHRSVSWYQQTPGQGLQFLFEYFSETQRNKGNFPGRFSGRQFSNSRSEMNVSTLELGDSALYLCASSWTSGGLETQYFGPGTRLLVL.

The rearrangement links TRBV30 to TRBJ1-5; D is undetermined. The CDR3 loop spans 14 amino acids. The germline CDR1 and CDR2 sequences are GTSNPN and SVGIG (reference sequence). The V gene lost 0 bases and the J gene lost 7 bases, with 13 bases spanning the gap. CDR3: CAWSVGVSGQPQHF. Here the CDR3 DNA reads TGTGCCTGGAGTGTAGGAGTGTCGGGGCAGCCCCAGCATTTT.

This clonotype was observed many times. The chain recombines TRBV7-9 with TRBJ2-3; 10 nucleotides line up with TRBD1. The CDR3 is 16 amino acids. The germline gives CDR1 SEHNR, CDR2 FQNEAQ (reference sequence). After removal of 0 bases from V and 6 bases from J, the junction contained 6 bases not matched to a gene. The CDR3 is CASSLAGTGVRDTQYF. As DNA, the CDR3 is TGTGCCAGCAGCTTAGCCGGGACAGGGGTTCGGGATACGCAGTATTTT.